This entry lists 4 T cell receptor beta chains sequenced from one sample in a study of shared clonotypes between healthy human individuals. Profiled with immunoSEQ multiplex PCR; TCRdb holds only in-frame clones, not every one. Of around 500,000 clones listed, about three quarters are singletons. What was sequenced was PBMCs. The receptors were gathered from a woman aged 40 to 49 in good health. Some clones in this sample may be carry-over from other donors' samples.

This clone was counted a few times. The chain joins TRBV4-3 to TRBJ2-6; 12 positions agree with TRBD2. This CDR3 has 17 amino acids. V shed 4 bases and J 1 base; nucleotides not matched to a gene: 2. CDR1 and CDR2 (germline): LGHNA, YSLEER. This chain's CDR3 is CASSLGLAGSGANVLTF. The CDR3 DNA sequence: TGCGCCAGCAGCCTAGGACTAGCGGGGTCTGGGGCCAACGTCCTGACTTTC.

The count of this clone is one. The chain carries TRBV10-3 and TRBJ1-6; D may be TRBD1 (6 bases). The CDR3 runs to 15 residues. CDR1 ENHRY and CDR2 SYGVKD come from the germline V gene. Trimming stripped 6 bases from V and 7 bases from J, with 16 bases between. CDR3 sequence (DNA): TGTGCCATCAGAGTAGGGGTCCAGGGGAATTCACCCCTCCACTTT. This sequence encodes CAIRVGVQGNSPLHF.

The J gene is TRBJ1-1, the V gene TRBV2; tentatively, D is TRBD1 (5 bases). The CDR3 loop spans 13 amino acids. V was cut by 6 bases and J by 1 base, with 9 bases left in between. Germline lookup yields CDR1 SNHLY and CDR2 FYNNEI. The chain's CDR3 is CASRPGRNTEAFF. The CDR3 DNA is TGTGCCAGCAGACCGGGGCGGAACACTGAAGCTTTCTTT.

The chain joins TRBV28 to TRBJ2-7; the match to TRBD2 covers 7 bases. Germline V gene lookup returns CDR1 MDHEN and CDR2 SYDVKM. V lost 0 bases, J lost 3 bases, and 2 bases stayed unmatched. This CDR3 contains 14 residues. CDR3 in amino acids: CASSLWGGSYEQYF. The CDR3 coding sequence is TGTGCCAGCAGTTTATGGGGGGGGAGCTACGAGCAGTACTTC.